This T cell receptor (beta chain) was recovered during a study of blood T cell repertoires in COVID-19. Study-level background: Sites across the United States, Italy and Spain contributed samples from acute and convalescent COVID-19.

Repertoires were generated with immunoSEQ multiplex PCR, while TCRdb's copy carries only in-frame clones and drops some. The data hold 110,000 or so clones, with more than 80% observed a single time. The CDR3 contains 13 residues. Trimming cost V 4 bases and J 7 bases; bases outside gene matches: 6. The V gene's germline CDR1 is KGHSH and CDR2 LQKENI. The receptor comes from a woman aged 55-69 years with COVID-19, enrolled during active disease. The sample consisted of peripheral blood. V and J are TRBV18 and TRBJ1-1, with TRBD1 matching 7 bases. The CDR3 coding sequence is TGTGCCAGCTCACAGGGACAGCCTATTGAAGCTTTCTTT. Translating it yields CASSQGQPIEAFF.